Below, one TCR beta chain is given with its context. The antigen is not known. This sample was taken from a study of Graves' ophthalmopathy and Graves' hyperthyroidism. Points from the study as a whole: Using a 13-signature model, the authors split ophthalmopathy from stable hyperthyroidism, with roughly 90% sensitivity and about 80% specificity.

Ages of hyperthyroidism patients ran from 18 to 65, and their diagnoses were new, under 2 months' duration. Pregnant or lactating patients and those with other autoimmune diseases or uncontrolled infections were excluded. The authors diagnosed from clinical symptoms, serum thyroxine, TRAb, thyroid ultrasound and orbital computed tomography. The TCR beta CDR3 regions underwent amplification from RNA transcripts. First-round RT-PCR used HTBI primers; second-round multiplex PCR followed. TCRdb redid the calling of the multiplex PCR reads with MiXCR, one entry per CDR3 protein. Among around 1.1 million distinct CDR3 sequences, about 38% were seen once, and the ten largest hold over 8.5%. The CDR3 totals 9 residues. Germline CDR1 and CDR2: MNHEY and SVGAGI.

Source material: peripheral blood or thyroid tissue (not recorded which). This TCR was sampled from an adult man with Graves' hyperthyroidism. The rearrangement joins TRBV6-5 to TRBJ2-5; TRBD1 might be the D (5 bases). In nucleotides, the CDR3 is TGTGCGGACATAGAGACCCAGTACTTC. Its protein is CADIETQYF.